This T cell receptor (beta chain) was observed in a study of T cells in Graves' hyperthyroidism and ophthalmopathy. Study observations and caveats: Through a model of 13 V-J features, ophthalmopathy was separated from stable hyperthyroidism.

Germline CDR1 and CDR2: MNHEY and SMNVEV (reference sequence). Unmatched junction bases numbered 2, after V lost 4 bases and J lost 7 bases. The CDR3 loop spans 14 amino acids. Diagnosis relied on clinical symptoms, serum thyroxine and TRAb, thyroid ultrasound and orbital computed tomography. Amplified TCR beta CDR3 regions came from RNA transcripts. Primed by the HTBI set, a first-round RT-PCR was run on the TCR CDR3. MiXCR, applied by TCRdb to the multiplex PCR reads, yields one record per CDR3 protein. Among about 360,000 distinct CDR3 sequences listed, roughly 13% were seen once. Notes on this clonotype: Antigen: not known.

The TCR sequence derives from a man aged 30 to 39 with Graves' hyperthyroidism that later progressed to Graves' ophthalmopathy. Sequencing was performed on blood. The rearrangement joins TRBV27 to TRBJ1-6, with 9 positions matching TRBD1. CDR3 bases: TGTGCCAGCAGTTGGGACAGGGAAAATTCACCCCTCCACTTT. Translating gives CASSWDRENSPLHF.